Listed below are T cell receptor beta chains from one sample, sequenced in a study of human T cells and chemical hapten exposure. TCRdb analysed the RACE reads with MiXCR anew, one entry per CDR3 protein. The repertoire holds roughly 380,000 distinct CDR3 sequences, around 4.8% seen once, with under 3% in the top ten. Specimen: whole blood, collected in connection with sensitization to the hapten diphenylcyclopropenone (DPC). These receptors all stem from a woman in her 50s with alopecia areata. Some clones in this sample may be carry-over from other donors' samples. CDR3s include the opening cysteine and the closing phenylalanine or tryptophan. Fields, in order: J gene, clone size, D gene, V gene, CDR3 DNA, CDR3 protein. A D gene is named only where the DNA matches it firmly. A clone size is listed for some rows: how often the clone was seen (once, few, many), or a class if it is expanded.

>TRBJ1-3|many|.|TRBV28
TGTGCCAGCAGCTCGGAGGACTACTCTGGAAACACCATATATTTT
CASSSEDYSGNTIYF
>TRBJ1-5|many|.|TRBV6-2/TRBV6-3
TGTGCCAGCAGTTATGAGGCGGGCAGGGCCCAGCCCCAGCATTTT
CASSYEAGRAQPQHF
>TRBJ1-4|.|.|TRBV20-1
TGCAGTGCTAGAGTCGGACCGGGGGATGAAAAACTGTTTTTT
CSARVGPGDEKLFF
>TRBJ2-3|many|.|TRBV6-6
TGTGCCAGCAGTGAGGCAACCGCTAGCACAGATACGCAGTATTTT
CASSEATASTDTQYF
>TRBJ1-1|few|.|TRBV7-3
TGTGCCAGCAGCTTAAGAAGGGCTTCTGACACTGAAGCTTTCTTT
CASSLRRASDTEAFF
>TRBJ2-3|many|.|TRBV28
TGTGCCAGCAGTTTAGGACTCCTCTCCCCGCAGTATTTT
CASSLGLLSPQYF
>TRBJ2-3|.|.|TRBV7-2
TGTGCCAGCAGCTTACGAACTGGCACAGATACGCAGTATTTT
CASSLRTGTDTQYF
>TRBJ1-2|.|.|TRBV5-6
TGTGCCAGCAGCTTTAGGCAAACAGGGTACGCTAACTATGGCTACACCTTC
CASSFRQTGYANYGYTF
>TRBJ2-3|few|.|TRBV12-3/TRBV12-4
TGTGCCAGCAGTTTAGTTGCCCCTCCAGATACGCAGTATTTT
CASSLVAPPDTQYF
>TRBJ1-5|many|TRBD1|TRBV2
TGTGCCAGCAGTAGGGGACAGGGTACGAGCAATCAGCCCCAGCATTTT
CASSRGQGTSNQPQHF